Following are 27 T cell receptor beta chains from one sample sequenced in a study of cytomegalovirus exposure and HLA in healthy donors. 60 Vbeta and 13 Jbeta primers were used in PCR. Profiled with immunoSEQ multiplex PCR; TCRdb holds only in-frame clones, not every one. The data contain roughly 200,000 clones, about 77% of them singletons. The sequenced material came from PBMCs. Every receptor here comes from a young woman in good health and CMV-seronegative.

In the case of this clone: An end of the junction does not agree with germline; a read error may underlie this. The V call is TRBV4-2, the J call TRBJ1-2, with 9 bases identical to TRBD1. Germline-derived CDR1 and CDR2 are LGHNA and YNFKEQ. The CDR3 totals 15 residues. CDR3 sequence: CASSLPGQGYYGYPF. Written as DNA, the CDR3 is TGTGCCAGCAGCCTACCGGGACAGGGTTATTATGGCTACCCCTTC.

The J gene is TRBJ2-7, the V gene TRBV4-1; 7 bases match TRBD1. This CDR3 has 16 residues. J was trimmed by 4 bases and V by 1 base; bases with no gene match: 10. From germline, CDR1 is MGHRA and CDR2 YSYEKL. CDR3 sequence reads: CASSQVALGRGYEQYF. The CDR3 DNA reads as TGCGCCAGCAGCCAAGTTGCTTTGGGCAGGGGGTACGAGCAGTACTTC.

J is TRBJ2-5 and V is TRBV2; unclear D gene. Germline CDR1 SNHLY, CDR2 FYNNEI. V gave up 6 bases and J gave up 5 bases, with 19 bases separating them. The CDR3 extends over 15 amino acids. CDR3: CASRSRWVMEETQYF. The CDR3 nucleotides are TGTGCCAGCAGAAGCCGTTGGGTAATGGAGGAGACCCAGTACTTC.

The genes are TRBV6-1 and TRBJ1-5; 8 nucleotides align to TRBD1. V lost 6 bases to trimming and J lost 4 bases; unmatched junction nucleotides: 5. Germline V gives CDR1 MNHNS, CDR2 SASEGT. This CDR3 region has 14 residues. The CDR3 DNA reads TGTGCCAGCAGCAGACAGGGGTTAAATCAGCCCCAGCATTTT. This translates into CASSRQGLNQPQHF.

The chain has TRBV10-3 and TRBJ2-7; possibly TRBD1 for D (5 bases). The V and J ends lost 7 bases and 7 bases respectively, with 17 bases between them. The CDR3 consists of 13 residues. CDR1 ENHRY and CDR2 SYGVKD come from the germline V gene. The CDR3, as DNA: TGTGCCATCATGGCCAGGGCAGGAGAGGAGCAGTACTTC. Protein: CAIMARAGEEQYF.

This clone was seen more than once but under ten times. The chain is built from TRBV5-4 and TRBJ2-1; D is perhaps TRBD2 (7 bases). CDR1 and CDR2 from the germline V gene are SGHNT and YYREEE (reference sequence). The CDR3 is 15 residues long. Trimming shortened V by 2 bases and J by 10 bases, and 19 bases separated the two germline ends. The CDR3 coding sequence is TGTGCCAGCAGCTTAGGGGGGGATAGGTCTCGAGAGCAGTTCTTC. Translated, it gives CASSLGGDRSREQFF.

This rearrangement joins TRBV6-6 to TRBJ2-3; tentatively, D is TRBD1 (5 bases). Germline assignment: CDR1 MNHNY and CDR2 SVGAGI (reference sequence). This CDR3 has 15 residues. V was cut by 5 bases and J by 4 bases, with 16 bases left in between. CDR3 sequence (DNA): TGTGCCAGCAGTACTACAGGTACGGCGGCAGATACGCAGTATTTT. It translates to CASSTTGTAADTQYF.

The rearrangement uses TRBV7-6 and TRBJ1-2, with a possible D match to TRBD1 (6 bases). V was shortened by 2 bases and J by 7 bases, with 14 bases between the two germline ends. CDR3 length equals 14 residues. Germline V lookup: CDR1 SGHVS, CDR2 FNYEAQ. The CDR3 nucleotides are TGTGCCAGCAGCTTAAGCGCACAGGGAAGTGGCTACACCTTC. It encodes CASSLSAQGSGYTF. The full variable domain, rest sourced from reference TRBV7-6 and TRBJ1-2, is GAGVSQSPRYKVTKRGQDVALRCDPISGHVSLYWYRQALGQGPEFLTYFNYEAQQDKSGLPNDRFSAERPEGSISTLTIQRTEQRDSAMYRCASSLSAQGSGYTFGSGTRLTVV.

V and J are TRBV28 and TRBJ1-2; 8 nucleotides match TRBD1. The CDR3 extends over 12 amino acids. With V trimmed by 4 bases and J by 9 bases, 4 bases remained unmatched. The germline gives CDR1 MDHEN, CDR2 SYDVKM. Here the CDR3 DNA reads TGTGCCAGCAGTTCGGACAGGGTGCGCTACACCTTC. Its protein product is CASSSDRVRYTF.

The V call is TRBV7-9, the J call TRBJ1-1; D gene unclear. The CDR3 extends over 15 amino acids. The V end was cut by 3 bases, the J end by 1 base, with 12 bases between. Germline CDR1 SEHNR, CDR2 FQNEAQ (reference sequence). The CDR3 protein is CASSFMGGKNTEAFF. In DNA form, the CDR3 reads TGTGCCAGCAGCTTTATGGGCGGGAAGAACACTGAAGCTTTCTTT.

The chain combines TRBV19 with TRBJ1-2; D is uncertain. V lost 7 bases to trimming and J lost 8 bases, with 20 bases between them. The germline gives CDR1 LNHDA, CDR2 SQIVND (reference sequence). The CDR3 has 14 residues. The CDR3 DNA follows: TGTGCCAGTACCCCTAGCCTATTTAGTCTCGGCTACACCTTC. Encoded protein: CASTPSLFSLGYTF.

This clone was observed a handful of times. The rearrangement uses TRBV30 and TRBJ2-1; 7 nucleotides align to TRBD1. With V trimmed by 0 bases and J by 8 bases, 16 bases remained unmatched. The CDR3 sequence is 17 residues long. The germline CDR1 and CDR2 sequences are GTSNPN and SVGIG (reference sequence). Here the CDR3 DNA reads TGTGCCTGGAGTGTACATCGAGGGGGCGAGTTCGGCGATGAGCAGTTCTTC. This encodes CAWSVHRGGEFGDEQFF.

The rearrangement links TRBV18 to TRBJ2-1; 7 bases are shared with TRBD2. The length of the CDR3 is 15 residues. The germline CDR1 and CDR2 sequences are KGHSH and LQKENI. The trim removed 1 base at V and 10 bases at J, leaving 10 bases unmatched. The CDR3 sequence: CASSPLSGPGGEQFF. The CDR3 DNA is TGTGCCAGCTCACCACTCTCCGGGCCCGGGGGGGAGCAGTTCTTC. The entire variable domain, with the rest obtained from reference TRBV18 and TRBJ2-1, is as follows: NAGVMQNPRHLVRRRGQEARLRCSPMKGHSHVYWYRQLPEEGLKFMVYLQKENIIDESGMPKERFSAEFPKEGPSILRIQQVVRGDSAAYFCASSPLSGPGGEQFFGPGTRLTVL.

The chain employs TRBV30 and TRBJ2-5; 7 bases match TRBD1. The DNA end is more similar to TRBJ2-7, so the J call may be wrong. The CDR3 sequence is 14 residues long. Germline V gives CDR1 GTSNPN, CDR2 SVGIG (reference sequence). CDR3 amino acids: CAWRMTGSYHEQYF. The CDR3 nucleotides are TGTGCCTGGAGGATGACAGGGTCTTACCACGAGCAGTACTTC.

The chain couples TRBV9 to TRBJ2-3, with 9 positions matching TRBD2. J was trimmed by 1 base and V by 0 bases; bases with no gene match: 9. Germline V CDR1 and CDR2: SGDLS, YYNGEE. The CDR3 has 18 amino acids. The CDR3 sequence: CASSVAQIAGVGTDTQYF. CDR3 in DNA: TGTGCCAGCAGCGTAGCTCAGATAGCGGGAGTAGGCACAGATACGCAGTATTTT.

This clone was detected only once. The gene calls are TRBV30 and TRBJ1-1; D is undetermined. The CDR3 runs to 11 residues. V was trimmed by 0 bases and J by 6 bases, leaving 5 bases between them. Germline V gives CDR1 GTSNPN, CDR2 SVGIG (reference sequence). CDR3: CAWSVRAEAFF. CDR3 bases: TGTGCCTGGAGTGTAAGAGCTGAAGCTTTCTTT.

V is TRBV7-9 and J is TRBJ2-5; possible D gene TRBD1, 5 bases. The germline V gene has CDR1 SEHNR and CDR2 FQNEAQ (reference sequence). V was shortened by 5 bases and J by 1 base, with 17 bases between the two germline ends. This CDR3 spans 16 amino acids. The CDR3 sequence: CASSNLRNRLQETQYF. In DNA, the CDR3 is TGTGCCAGCAGCAACCTTCGGAACAGGCTCCAAGAGACCCAGTACTTC.

In this sample, this clone turned up a few times. This chain joins TRBV12-5 and TRBJ2-5; the match to TRBD2 covers 15 bases. CDR1 LGHNT and CDR2 FRNRAP come from the germline V gene. This CDR3 region has 15 residues. Trimming at V came to 5 bases and at J to 6 bases, leaving 4 bases not matched to a gene. CDR3 sequence: CASGPGTSGGQTQYF. The CDR3 DNA follows: TGTGCTAGTGGTCCCGGGACTAGCGGGGGGCAGACCCAGTACTTC.

The rearrangement links TRBV18 to TRBJ1-1; no clear D. V shed 6 bases and J shed 0 bases, with 17 bases lying between them. CDR1 and CDR2 from the germline V gene are KGHSH and LQKENI. CDR3 length: 16 amino acids. The CDR3 spells CASSLTGEPMNTEAFF. CDR3 sequence (DNA): TGTGCCAGCTCCCTAACGGGAGAACCGATGAACACTGAAGCTTTCTTT.

This clone was detected a few times. The chain joins TRBV5-1 to TRBJ2-3; D might be TRBD2 (7 bases). V gave up 0 bases and J gave up 1 base, with 21 bases separating them. The CDR3 length is 19 residues. Germline V gene sequence: CDR1 SGHRS, CDR2 YFSETQ. The CDR3 DNA follows: TGCGCCAGCAGCTTGGCCGGGGGGCTGCTATTGAGCGGCACAGATACGCAGTATTTT. It translates to CASSLAGGLLLSGTDTQYF.

The chain is built from TRBV2 and TRBJ1-2, with D perhaps matching TRBD1 (5 bases). Germline-derived CDR1 and CDR2 are SNHLY and FYNNEI. This CDR3 contains 12 residues. Trimming took 6 bases from V and 8 from J, leaving 13 bases between them. The CDR3 DNA reads TGTGCCAGCAGACGGGGGAGTTGGGGCTACACCTTC. As protein: CASRRGSWGYTF.

For this clone: Other nucleotide sequences from this sample produce the same CDR3. The chain is built from TRBV9 and TRBJ2-2, with 13 nucleotides matching TRBD2. Germline assignment: CDR1 SGDLS and CDR2 YYNGEE. The CDR3 has 16 residues. The V and J ends lost 3 bases and 7 bases, in that order; junction bases with no gene match: 6. The CDR3 DNA reads TGTGCCAGCAGCGCGGGACTAGCGGGAAGCGACGGGGAGCTGTTTTTT. This codes for CASSAGLAGSDGELFF.

This clone was recorded only once. The gene calls are TRBV5-1 and TRBJ1-1, with D perhaps matching TRBD1 (5 bases). Trimming cost V 4 bases and J 5 bases, with 15 bases left between them. Germline V CDR1 and CDR2: SGHRS, YFSETQ. This CDR3 has 14 amino acids. In nucleotides, the CDR3 is TGCGCCAGCAGCCCCAGGGTCCTGGGAACTGAAGCTTTCTTT. Translated, it gives CASSPRVLGTEAFF.

The rearrangement uses TRBV4-2 and TRBJ2-5; 14 bases agree with TRBD2. TRBJ2-7 explains the end of the DNA better; the J call may be wrong. CDR1 is LGHNA, CDR2 YNFKEQ, per germline. This CDR3 is 16 amino acids long. The CDR3 bases are TGTGCCAGCAGCAGTCAACTTGGACTAGCGGGAGGCGAGCAGTACTTC. It yields the protein CASSSQLGLAGGEQYF.

This clone was seen only once. This chain joins TRBV2 and TRBJ1-3, with a possible D match to TRBD1 (5 bases). CDR3 length equals 16 residues. V lost 7 bases and J lost 0, with 16 bases in between. CDR1 and CDR2 (germline): SNHLY, FYNNEI. This CDR3 reads CASTPGGATSGNTIYF. The CDR3 DNA reads as TGTGCCAGCACCCCGGGGGGAGCGACCTCTGGAAACACCATATATTTT.

The chain links TRBV18 to TRBJ2-5; D not certain. Germline V lookup: CDR1 KGHSH, CDR2 LQKENI. The CDR3 totals 15 residues. V gave up 1 base and J gave up 5 bases, with 14 bases separating them. The CDR3, as DNA: TGTGCCAGCTCACCACGGGCAGAGAAAACGGAGACCCAGTACTTC. Amino acid sequence: CASSPRAEKTETQYF.

The V call is TRBV14, the J call TRBJ2-5; TRBD1 aligns across 7 bases. The germline V gene encodes CDR1 SGHDN and CDR2 FVKESK. V gave up 4 bases and J gave up 5 bases; unmatched junction bases: 10. The CDR3 spans 15 residues. For the CDR3, the DNA is TGTGCCAGCAGCCGACAGGGCTGGCGTGTGGAGACCCAGTACTTC. Translating gives CASSRQGWRVETQYF.